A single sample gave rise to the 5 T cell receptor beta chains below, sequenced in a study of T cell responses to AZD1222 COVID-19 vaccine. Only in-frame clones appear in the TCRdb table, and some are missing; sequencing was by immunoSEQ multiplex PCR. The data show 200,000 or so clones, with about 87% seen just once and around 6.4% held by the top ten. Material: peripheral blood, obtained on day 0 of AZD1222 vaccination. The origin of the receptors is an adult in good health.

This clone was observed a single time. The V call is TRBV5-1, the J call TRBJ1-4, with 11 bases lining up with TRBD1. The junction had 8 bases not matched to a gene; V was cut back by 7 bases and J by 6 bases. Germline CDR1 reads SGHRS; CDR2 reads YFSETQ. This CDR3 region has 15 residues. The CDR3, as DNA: TGCGCCAGCCGCGAACCGGGACAGGGGGATGAAAAACTGTTTTTT. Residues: CASREPGQGDEKLFF.

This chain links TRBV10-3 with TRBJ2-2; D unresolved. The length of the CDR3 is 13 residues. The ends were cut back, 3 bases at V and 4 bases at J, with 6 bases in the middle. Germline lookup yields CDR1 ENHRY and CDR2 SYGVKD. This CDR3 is CAISDIRTGELFF. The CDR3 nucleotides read TGTGCCATCAGTGATATACGCACCGGGGAGCTGTTTTTT.

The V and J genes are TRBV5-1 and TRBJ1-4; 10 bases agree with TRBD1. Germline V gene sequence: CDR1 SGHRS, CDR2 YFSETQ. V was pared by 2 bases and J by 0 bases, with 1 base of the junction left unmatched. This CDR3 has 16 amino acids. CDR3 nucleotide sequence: TGCGCCAGCAGCTTTGGGACAGGGGCAACTAATGAAAAACTGTTTTTT. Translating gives CASSFGTGATNEKLFF.

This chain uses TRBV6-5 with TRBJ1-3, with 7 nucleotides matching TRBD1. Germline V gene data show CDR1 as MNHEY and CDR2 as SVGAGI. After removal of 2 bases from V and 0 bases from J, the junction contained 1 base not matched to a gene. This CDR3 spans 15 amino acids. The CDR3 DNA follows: TGTGCCAGCAGTTACGACAGGGCCTCTGGAAACACCATATATTTT. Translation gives CASSYDRASGNTIYF.

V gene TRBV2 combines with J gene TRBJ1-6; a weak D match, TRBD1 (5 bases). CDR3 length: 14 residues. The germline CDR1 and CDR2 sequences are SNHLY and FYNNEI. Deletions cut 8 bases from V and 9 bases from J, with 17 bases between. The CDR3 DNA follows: TGTGCCAGCTCTTCGACAGTGGCTGGTTCACCCCTCCACTTT. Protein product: CASSSTVAGSPLHF.